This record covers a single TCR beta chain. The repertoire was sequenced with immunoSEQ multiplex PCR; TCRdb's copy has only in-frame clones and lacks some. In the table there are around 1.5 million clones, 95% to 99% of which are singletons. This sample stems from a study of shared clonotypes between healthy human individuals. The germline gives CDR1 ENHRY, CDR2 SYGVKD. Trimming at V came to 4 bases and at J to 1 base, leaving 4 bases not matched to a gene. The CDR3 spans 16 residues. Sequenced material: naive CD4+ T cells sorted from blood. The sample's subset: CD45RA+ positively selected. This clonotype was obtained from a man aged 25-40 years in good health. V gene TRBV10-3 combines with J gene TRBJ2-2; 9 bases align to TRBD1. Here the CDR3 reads CAISVGTGLNTGELFF. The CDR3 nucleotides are TGTGCCATCAGTGTTGGGACAGGGTTGAACACCGGGGAGCTGTTTTTT.